This T cell receptor beta chain was documented in a study of blood T cell repertoires in COVID-19 (TCRdb year 2020). In terms of the full investigation: Samples covering the acute and convalescent phases of COVID-19 were provided by collaborators in the United States, Italy and Spain. The material from the prospective study consisted of cDNA or gDNA derived from T cells, B-cell-depleted T cells, or PBMCs. Subjects who had been exposed to COVID-19, were actively infected with it, or had recovered from it provided the deeply sampled blood TCRbeta repertoires that made up the dataset. A freely available public database, intended as a resource for researchers studying the immune response to SARS-CoV-2, is where the repertoires were released. Samples were obtained from the ongoing ImmuneRACE study (first 160 participants) and from over a thousand subjects provided by 6 global collaborators. The sample metadata nearly always contained a de-identified subject ID, COVID-19 status, age in years and sex. HLA class I and class II types, where available, came from metadata supplied by the sample provider rather than from assay-based typing. On the study overall, not on this receptor specifically: The quantity of clinical and demographic metadata differed by source and by participant and was supplied without curation.

Enrolling through a virtual design, the prospective study's participants ranged in age from about 18 to 89 years and lived across approximately 25 United States geographic areas. Cohort assignment in the prospective study relied on participant-reported clinical history from a screening survey and a study questionnaire. For ImmuneRACE Cohort 3, a participant was defined as recovered based on two consecutive negative NP/OP PCR tests, clearance by a healthcare professional, or resolution of symptoms. In the prospective study, whole blood, serum and a nasopharyngeal or oropharyngeal swab were collected from each participant by mobile phlebotomists. Additional blood draws and questionnaires over an approximately two-month period could optionally be provided by prospective study participants. Before DNA extraction, prospective study blood samples were shipped either frozen or at room temperature. The immunoSEQ Assay, a bias-controlled multiplex PCR, was used to amplify TCRbeta CDR3 regions from genomic DNA. The source study handled its data this way. The number of nucleated cells in each sample was estimated from the amplification of reference gene primers within the assay. Sequence reads were collapsed and filtered to measure the absolute abundance of every unique TCRbeta CDR3 rearrangement. For each sample, productive Simpson clonality was calculated as the square root of Simpson's diversity index across productive rearrangements. This is the immuneACCESS table as TCRdb keeps it, with only in-frame sequences that have V and J called. A part of the clones is gone; compared with another copy, unresolved V genes explain less than half, and the rest is unexplained. That table is the source of V, J and clone size, and D and trimming were worked out from the DNA. The sample table records 400,000 or so clones; 80% to 90% of these occur just once. The biggest ten clones account for 1.1% of the sample.

On this clone: The specificity of this receptor is unknown. Base qualities were left out, and no much larger clone turns up one base away.

V is cut by 6 bases and J by 1 base, and the space between the germline ends is 18 bases. The germline V gene (reference sequence) gives CDR1 as LGHDT and CDR2 as YNNKEL. Spanning cysteine to phenylalanine, the CDR3 consists of 16 amino acids. Only the CDR3 DNA is retained, 48 bases long and in frame from the first base. The V and J segments used are TRBV3-1 (or the pseudogene TRBV3-2) and TRBJ1-1; the D gene is perhaps TRBD1, from 6 matching bases. The sequenced sample was PBMCs or T cells enriched from blood (not recorded which). The clonotype originates from a man aged 25-45 years who had recovered from COVID-19. The CDR3: CASSEHGGATNTEAFF. The sequenced DNA is TGTGCCAGCAGTGAACACGGGGGGGCTACGAACACTGAAGCTTTCTTT.